This TCR beta chain was captured by sequencing in a study of cytomegalovirus exposure and HLA in healthy donors. Overall study context: Roughly 86 million unique TCRs from HLA-typed donors made up an early data release. Overall study results and limits: When the data were analyzed later, several of the most significant clusters appeared to be linked to common viral pathogens. The likely origin of a cluster of highly shared sequence variants was a sequencing artifact.

Primers: 60 Vbeta forward and 13 Jbeta reverse. Clones were sequenced by immunoSEQ multiplex PCR, and TCRdb holds only the in-frame ones, with some missing. The data hold roughly 120,000 clones, with about 68% observed a single time. V gave up 9 bases and J gave up 4 bases, with 15 bases separating them. This CDR3 spans 13 amino acids. Germline loops: CDR1 KGHSH, CDR2 LQKENI. About this clone itself: No antigen is known for it.

The sample was PBMCs. V gene TRBV18 combines with J gene TRBJ1-1; tentatively, D is TRBD1 (6 bases). The source of this sequence is a woman aged 40 to 50 in good health and CMV-seropositive. The CDR3 coding sequence is TGTGCCAGTTGCCTACAGGGTTTCACTGAAGCTTTCTTT. This encodes CASCLQGFTEAFF.